This entry lists 5 T cell receptor beta chains sequenced from one sample in a study of blood T cell repertoires in COVID-19. Libraries were prepared by immunoSEQ multiplex PCR; TCRdb keeps only in-frame clonotypes and omits some of them. The data show hundreds of thousands of clones, with about 80% seen just once and about 3.5% held by the top ten. The specimen sequenced was peripheral blood. These receptors came from a woman of 80 years or more with acute or convalescent COVID-19.

The chain's CDR3 is CASSRSGTGPYEQYF. The CDR3 region has the DNA TGTGCCAGCAGCCGTTCCGGGACAGGGCCATACGAGCAGTACTTC. The chain has TRBV7-2 and TRBJ2-7, with TRBD1 matching 9 bases. V shed 5 bases, J shed 4 bases, and the junction held 9 bases outside the gene matches. This CDR3 has 15 amino acids. CDR1 and CDR2 from the germline V gene are SGHTA and FQGNSA.

This chain joins TRBV10-3 and TRBJ2-7; the match to TRBD2 covers 14 bases. This CDR3 is built from 17 residues. Germline lookup yields CDR1 ENHRY and CDR2 SYGVKD. J lost 7 bases, V lost 0 bases, and 8 bases had no gene match. The CDR3 DNA is TGTGCCATCAGTGAGTCTGGACTAGCGGGGGGAAAGGAAGAGCAGTACTTC. This translates into CAISESGLAGGKEEQYF.

In nucleotides, the CDR3 is TGTGCCAGTAGTATTTTCGCCCGGACAGGTATTAATGAAAAACTGTTTTTT. It is translated as CASSIFARTGINEKLFF. This sequence joins TRBV19 and TRBJ1-4; 7 bases are shared with TRBD1. Losses at the gene ends were 3 bases for V and 4 bases for J; bases not matched to a gene: 11. The germline CDR1 and CDR2 sequences are LNHDA and SQIVND (reference sequence). CDR3 length: 17 amino acids.

The genes are TRBV19 and TRBJ2-5, with 7 bases matching TRBD2. Germline CDR1 reads LNHDA; CDR2 reads SQIVND (reference sequence). V gave up 4 bases and J gave up 3 bases; unmatched junction bases: 8. The CDR3 is made up of 15 amino acids. CDR3 protein: CASSKGGLAEETQYF. The CDR3 coding sequence is TGTGCCAGTAGTAAGGGCGGCCTAGCGGAAGAGACCCAGTACTTC.

Of note for this clone: Other DNA variants within this sample encode the same CDR3. The rearrangement links TRBV5-1 to TRBJ1-1; TRBD1 aligns across 7 bases. After removal of 3 bases from V and 1 base from J, the junction contained 3 bases not matched to a gene. CDR3 size: 14 residues. Germline V gene data show CDR1 as SGHRS and CDR2 as YFSETQ. In nucleotides, the CDR3 is TGCGCCAGCAGCTCTCAGGGGGGGAACACTGAAGCTTTCTTT. As protein: CASSSQGGNTEAFF.